A single sample gave rise to the 2 T cell receptor beta chains below, sequenced in a study of cytomegalovirus exposure and HLA in healthy donors. PCR employed 60 Vbeta and 13 Jbeta primers. Method: immunoSEQ multiplex PCR; TCRdb's copy keeps in-frame clones and lacks some. The sample includes over 100,000 clones, over 9.5% of them seen just once. Sample: PBMCs. Receptors were obtained from a man aged 35 to 55 in good health and CMV-seropositive.

J is TRBJ2-6 and V is TRBV6-1; D perhaps matches TRBD1 (6 bases). CDR1 MNHNS and CDR2 SASEGT come from the germline V gene. V was shortened by 2 bases and J by 2 bases, with 10 bases between the two germline ends. This CDR3 comprises 16 residues. CDR3 protein: CASSEQGIAGANVLTF. Written as DNA, the CDR3 is TGTGCCAGCAGTGAACAGGGGATTGCTGGGGCCAACGTCCTGACTTTC.

In this sample, this clone turned up a few times. This sequence joins TRBV5-5 and TRBJ2-5, with D maybe TRBD2 (5 bases). Deletions cut 4 bases from V and 5 bases from J, with 12 bases between. Germline loops: CDR1 SGHKS, CDR2 YYEKEE (reference sequence). This CDR3 contains 13 residues. The CDR3 DNA reads as TGTGCCAGCAGCCTCCGTGGCGGGGAGACCCAGTACTTC. Encoded protein: CASSLRGGETQYF.